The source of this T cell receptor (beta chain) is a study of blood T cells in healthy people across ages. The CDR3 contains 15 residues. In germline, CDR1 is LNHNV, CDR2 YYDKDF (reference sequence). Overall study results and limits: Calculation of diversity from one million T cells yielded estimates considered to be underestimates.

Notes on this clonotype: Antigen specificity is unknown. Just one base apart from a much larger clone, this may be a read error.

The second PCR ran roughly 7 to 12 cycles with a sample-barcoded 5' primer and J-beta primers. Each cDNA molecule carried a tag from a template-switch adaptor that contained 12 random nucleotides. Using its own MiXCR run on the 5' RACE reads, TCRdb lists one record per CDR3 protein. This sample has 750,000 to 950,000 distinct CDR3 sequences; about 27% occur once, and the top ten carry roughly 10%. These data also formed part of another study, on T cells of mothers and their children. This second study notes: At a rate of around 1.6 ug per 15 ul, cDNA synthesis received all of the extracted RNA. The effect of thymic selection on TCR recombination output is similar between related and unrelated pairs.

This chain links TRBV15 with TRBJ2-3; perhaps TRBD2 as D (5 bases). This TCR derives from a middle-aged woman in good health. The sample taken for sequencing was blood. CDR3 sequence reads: CVTSRDDASPDTQYF. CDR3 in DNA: TGTGTCACCAGCAGAGATGACGCTAGCCCAGATACGCAGTATTTT. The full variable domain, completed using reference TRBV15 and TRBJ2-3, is DAMVIQNPRYQVTQFGKPVTLSCSQTLNHNVMYWYQQKSSQAPKLLFHYYDKDFNNEADTPDNFQSRRPNTSFCFLDIRSPGLGDTAMYLCVTSRDDASPDTQYFGPGTRLTVL.